The T cell receptor (beta chain) under discussion was sequenced for a study of shared clonotypes between healthy human individuals. Findings and limits, study-wide: The study found about 5% of naive CD4 clonotypes shared across a handful of donors.

Positive CCR7 selection of CD45RO-negative cells yielded the naive CD8 cells, and terminally differentiated effector memory CD45RA+ cells were excluded. V gave up 5 bases and J gave up 5 bases, with 4 bases separating them. The CDR3 contains 10 residues. CDR1 SEHNR and CDR2 FQNEAQ come from the germline V gene (reference sequence). As for this clone: Its antigen remains unknown.

Deep was the level used in running the assay. Only in-frame clones appear in the TCRdb table, and some are missing; sequencing was by immunoSEQ multiplex PCR. This sample has hundreds of thousands of clones; 98% occur once, and the top ten carry less than 0.35%. The receptor's source is a man aged 25-45 years in good health. Sample: naive CD8+ T cells sorted from blood. The rearrangement uses TRBV7-9 and TRBJ2-7; D remains ambiguous. CDR3 sequence reads: CASSGDEQYF. The CDR3 DNA reads as TGTGCCAGCAGCGGCGACGAGCAGTACTTC.